The 8 T cell receptor beta chains given below trace back to one sample, sequenced in a study of T cells in localized non-small cell lung cancer (dated by TCRdb to the early 2020s). The method was the immunoSEQ multiplex PCR assay. TCRdb provides this immuneACCESS table in a form limited to in-frame rearrangements. Some clones are lacking; in checked studies, under half of them reflect an unresolved V gene, and why the rest are absent is not known. The sample yields tens of thousands of clones; 86% were counted once. Roughly 5.1% of the sample lies in the top ten. The source material was peripheral blood, sampled before any cancer treatment. The receptors shown here come from a woman between 35 and 70 years old with stage I lung adenocarcinoma.

This clone has just a few counts. V and J are TRBV7-2 and TRBJ1-1, with D possibly being TRBD1 (5 bases). Germline assignment: CDR1 SGHTA and CDR2 FQGNSA. CDR3 length: 13 residues. The V end lost 4 bases, the J end lost 11 bases, and 17 bases lay between the germline ends. CDR3 residues: CASSSSMGGGAFF. In DNA form, the CDR3 reads TGTGCCAGCAGCTCCTCAATGGGTGGGGGGGCTTTCTTT.

V and J are TRBV20-1 and TRBJ1-2; tentatively, D is TRBD1 (6 bases). CDR1 and CDR2 (germline): DFQATT, SNEGSKA (reference sequence). The CDR3 sequence is 11 residues long. Deletions cut 3 bases from V and 7 bases from J, with 9 bases between. For the CDR3, the DNA is TGCAGTGCTAGTGGGGGGCCTGGCTACACCTTC. Translating gives CSASGGPGYTF.

This clone was detected once. The CDR3, as DNA: TGTGCCAGCGGATCTCGGACGGGAACCGGGGAGCTGTTTTTT. Translated, it gives CASGSRTGTGELFF. V and J are TRBV27 and TRBJ2-2; possible D gene TRBD2, 5 bases. V lost 8 bases and J 5 bases, leaving 15 bases between the germline ends. The V gene's germline CDR1 is MNHEY and CDR2 SMNVEV (reference sequence). The CDR3 contains 14 residues.

The chain has TRBV7-2 and TRBJ1-6, with D possibly matching TRBD1 (6 bases). Per the germline V gene, CDR1 is SGHTA and CDR2 is FQGNSA. The V end lost 2 bases, the J end lost 5 bases, and 22 bases lay between the germline ends. This CDR3 region has 19 residues. CDR3 residues: CASSLRRRGIGVDNSPLHF. The CDR3 nucleotides read TGTGCCAGCAGCTTAAGGAGGAGGGGGATTGGCGTAGATAATTCACCCCTCCACTTT.

This chain uses TRBV25-1 with TRBJ1-4; 7 bases are a match to TRBD1. Losses at the gene ends were 3 bases for V and 7 bases for J; bases not matched to a gene: 11. This CDR3 is 16 amino acids long. Germline CDR1 is MGHDK and CDR2 is SYGVNS. The CDR3 reads CASSEVRRGQGEKLFF. For the CDR3, the DNA is TGTGCCAGCAGTGAGGTTCGGAGGGGGCAGGGTGAAAAACTGTTTTTT.

A few counts support this clone. This chain links TRBV7-9 with TRBJ2-1; D remains unclear. There are 11 residues in the CDR3. Germline V gene lookup returns CDR1 SEHNR and CDR2 FQNEAQ (reference sequence). Trimming cost V 2 bases and J 8 bases, with 4 bases left between them. DNA for the CDR3: TGTGCCAGCAGCTTATTGGATGAGCAGTTCTTC. Its translation is CASSLLDEQFF.

In DNA, the CDR3 is TGTGCCAGCAGTTCACGGGACGGTTCCTTGGAGACCCAGTACTTC. Its protein is CASSSRDGSLETQYF. V usage is TRBV28 and J usage is TRBJ2-5; the D call may be TRBD1 or TRBD2 (5 bases each). The CDR3 covers 15 residues. Trimming left V 4 bases short and J 5 bases short, with 17 bases between. CDR1 MDHEN and CDR2 SYDVKM come from the germline V gene.

The chain is built from TRBV9 and TRBJ1-3; unclear D gene. Trimming shortened V by 3 bases and J by 2 bases, and 12 bases separated the two germline ends. CDR1 SGDLS and CDR2 YYNGEE come from the germline V gene. The CDR3 spans 15 residues. CDR3 nucleotide sequence: TGTGCCAGCAGCGCCCGGGATGGGGCTGGAAACACCATATATTTT. Its protein is CASSARDGAGNTIYF.